This T cell receptor (beta chain) originates from a study of blood T cell repertoires in COVID-19. The wider study: Sites in the United States, Italy and Spain provided acute and convalescent COVID-19 samples. T cells, B-cell-depleted T cells, or PBMCs supplied cDNA or gDNA.

In the original analysis: Nucleated cell counts were estimated from reference gene primer amplification. Assay used: immunoSEQ multiplex PCR; TCRdb lists only in-frame clones, some missing. That table furnishes V, J and clone size, whereas the DNA furnished D and trimming. The sample yields about 100,000 clones, about 89% seen once. The CDR3 spans 13 residues. Germline V gene sequence: CDR1 SGHNT, CDR2 YENEEA. Trimming took 5 bases from V and 4 from J, leaving 11 bases between them. Sequenced sample: peripheral blood. The chain combines TRBV11-3 with TRBJ1-1; D remains unclear. The clonotype originates from a man between 45 and 60 years old with active COVID-19. CDR3 loop: CASSRGKGTEAFF. CDR3 sequence (DNA): TGTGCCAGCAGCCGGGGTAAGGGCACTGAAGCTTTCTTT.